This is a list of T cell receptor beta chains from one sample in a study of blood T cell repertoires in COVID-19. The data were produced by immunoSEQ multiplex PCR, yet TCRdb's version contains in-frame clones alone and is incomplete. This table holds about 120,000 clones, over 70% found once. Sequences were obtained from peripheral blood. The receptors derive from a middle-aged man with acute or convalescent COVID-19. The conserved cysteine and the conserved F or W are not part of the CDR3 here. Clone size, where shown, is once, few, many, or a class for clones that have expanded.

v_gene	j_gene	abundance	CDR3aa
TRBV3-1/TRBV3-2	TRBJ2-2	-	ASSQIDRVTGELF
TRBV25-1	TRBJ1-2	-	ASSDETGLGYT
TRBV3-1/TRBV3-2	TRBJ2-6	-	ASSQASGGLGANVLT
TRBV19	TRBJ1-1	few	ASSETLRTGGGPKAF
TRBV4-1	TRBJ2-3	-	ASSLSNSAGSDTQY
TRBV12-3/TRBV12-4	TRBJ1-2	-	ASSEGQAYGYT
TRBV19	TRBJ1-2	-	ASSTDRTYGYT
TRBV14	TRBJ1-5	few	ASSPGDTQPQH
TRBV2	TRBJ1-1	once	ASSQLAGPGTEAF
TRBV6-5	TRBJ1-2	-	ASRLTGGNGYT
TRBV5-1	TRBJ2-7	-	ASSEDRVRSYEQY
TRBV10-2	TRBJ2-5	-	ASSDPQAGGQETQY
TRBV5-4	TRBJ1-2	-	ASSLGGPEGYGYT
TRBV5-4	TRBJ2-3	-	ASSAGWTDTQY
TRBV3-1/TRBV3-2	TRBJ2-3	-	ASSHLAQITQY
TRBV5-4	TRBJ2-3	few	ASSLDSGGTQY
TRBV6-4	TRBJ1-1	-	ASRQDRMNTEAF